This passage covers 13 T cell receptor beta chains from one sample sequenced in a study of human T cells and chemical hapten exposure. The time point here: healthy volunteer bleed at 2 weeks. Total RNA came from unfractionated whole blood. TCRdb itself ran the RACE reads through MiXCR, one entry per CDR3 protein. The sample records under 95,000 distinct CDR3 sequences, around 9% being singletons. Sequencing input: whole blood. Receptors originate from a female donor in good health. Some clones in this sample may be carry-over from other donors' samples.

V and J are TRBV29-1 and TRBJ1-2, with 11 bases matching TRBD1. The CDR3 totals 17 residues. After removal of 3 bases from V and 4 bases from J, the junction contained 13 bases not matched to a gene. CDR1 and CDR2 (germline): SQVTM, ANQGSEA. DNA for the CDR3: TGCAGCGTTGACATCACCAGTCCCGGGACAGGGGGCTATGGCTACACCTTC. Protein: CSVDITSPGTGGYGYTF.

This clonotype was recorded a few times. This chain links TRBV7-8 with TRBJ2-3, with 13 bases lining up with TRBD2. CDR1 SGHVS and CDR2 FQNEAQ come from the germline V gene. After removal of 4 bases from V and 6 bases from J, the junction contained 10 bases not matched to a gene. The CDR3 contains 17 residues. The CDR3 sequence is CASSSERTSGSGDTQYF. CDR3 sequence (DNA): TGTGCCAGCAGCTCCGAGCGGACTAGCGGGAGCGGGGATACGCAGTATTTT.

The chain joins TRBV7-2 to TRBJ2-3; D gene ambiguous. V lost 0 bases to trimming and J lost 5 bases, with 9 bases between them. Germline V gene data show CDR1 as SGHTA and CDR2 as FQGNSA. CDR3 length: 14 amino acids. The CDR3 reads CASSLAPGLDTQYF. Here the CDR3 DNA reads TGTGCCAGCAGCTTAGCTCCTGGGCTAGATACGCAGTATTTT. Combining the CDR3 with reference TRBV7-2 and TRBJ2-3 gives the whole variable domain GAGVSQSPSNKVTEKGKDVELRCDPISGHTALYWYRQSLGQGLEFLIYFQGNSAPDKSGLPSDRFSAERTGGSVSTLTIQRTQQEDSAVYLCASSLAPGLDTQYFGPGTRLTVL.

This chain uses TRBV18 with TRBJ1-4, with TRBD1 matching 7 bases. V lost 3 bases, J lost 5 bases, and 9 bases stayed unmatched. The CDR3 has 16 amino acids. From germline, CDR1 is KGHSH and CDR2 LQKENI. The CDR3 region is CASSPAPGQLNEKLFF. The CDR3 region has the DNA TGTGCCAGCTCACCTGCACCGGGACAGCTAAATGAAAAACTGTTTTTT.

Note on this clonotype: The junction departs from germline at one end; a sequencing error may be responsible. V is TRBV20-1 and J is TRBJ1-5, with D possibly being TRBD1 (5 bases). The CDR3 loop spans 14 amino acids. Looked up from germline, CDR1 is DFQATT and CDR2 is SNEGSKA (reference sequence). CDR3 coding DNA: TGCAGTGCTCGAGAGGGGAGGGGAGCATATCCCCAGCATTTT. Encoded protein: CSAREGRGAYPQHF.

This clonotype has only a few counts. The gene calls are TRBV4-3 and TRBJ2-3; 7 positions match TRBD2. This CDR3 spans 16 amino acids. Trimming at V came to 3 bases and at J to 6 bases, leaving 12 bases not matched to a gene. The germline V gene has CDR1 LGHNA and CDR2 YSLEER. In DNA form, the CDR3 reads TGCGCCAGCAGCCAGGAGGGAGGGATCCTTCTGGATACGCAGTATTTT. This gives the protein CASSQEGGILLDTQYF.

In its sample, this clonotype was seen many times. J is TRBJ2-1 and V is TRBV11-2; the D call may be TRBD1 or TRBD2 (5 bases each). CDR3 length: 15 amino acids. CDR1 and CDR2 from the germline V gene are SGHAT and FQNNGV. The ends were cut back, 4 bases at V and 4 bases at J, with 14 bases in the middle. The chain's CDR3 is CASSSTPGTYNEQFF. The CDR3 DNA reads as TGTGCCAGCAGCTCTACCCCGGGGACGTACAATGAGCAGTTCTTC.

CDR3 DNA: TGTGCCAGCAGCGGACGAACCGGTGGGGCCAACGTCCTGACTTTC. Translating gives CASSGRTGGANVLTF. V and J are TRBV9 and TRBJ2-6; D unresolved. The germline V gene encodes CDR1 SGDLS and CDR2 YYNGEE. The CDR3 is 15 residues long. Trimming removed 3 bases from V and 3 bases from J, with 10 bases in between.

This clonotype was observed many times. This chain uses TRBV2 with TRBJ2-7, with D possibly being TRBD1 (6 bases). Germline-derived CDR1 and CDR2 are SNHLY and FYNNEI. The CDR3 extends over 12 amino acids. The germline V and J ends were trimmed by 7 bases and 4 bases, with 11 bases remaining between them. CDR3 coding DNA: TGTGCCAGCAACCCCGGACAGTACGAGCAGTACTTC. Its translation: CASNPGQYEQYF.

The CDR3 loop reads CASSLGPSNTGELFF. In nucleotides, the CDR3 is TGTGCCAGCAGCTTGGGCCCGTCGAACACCGGGGAGCTGTTTTTT. The chain combines TRBV5-6 with TRBJ2-2; D uncertain. Per the germline V gene, CDR1 is SGHDT and CDR2 is YYEEEE. The CDR3 sequence is 15 residues long. The V and J ends lost 0 bases and 0 bases respectively, with 6 bases between them.

V is TRBV28 and J is TRBJ1-1; TRBD1 might be the D (6 bases). V gave up 7 bases and J gave up 4 bases, with 10 bases separating them. Looked up from germline, CDR1 is MDHEN and CDR2 is SYDVKM. The CDR3 runs to 12 residues. The CDR3 loop reads CASKDRLTEAFF. CDR3 sequence (DNA): TGTGCCAGCAAAGACAGGCTCACTGAAGCTTTCTTT.

This clonotype came up many times. As DNA, the CDR3 is TGCAGTGCTCTCCGACTACCCCGGCCCTACAATGAGCAGTTCTTC. Translated: CSALRLPRPYNEQFF. This sequence joins TRBV20-1 and TRBJ2-1; D might be TRBD2 (5 bases). Trimming pared 5 bases from V and 2 bases from J, leaving 16 bases between. CDR1 is DFQATT and CDR2 is SNEGSKA in the germline V gene (reference sequence). The CDR3 contains 15 residues.

This clonotype was detected ten times or more. The V call is TRBV5-1, the J call TRBJ1-6; D might be TRBD1 (6 bases). The V end was cut by 0 bases, the J end by 8 bases, with 9 bases between. Germline V gene lookup returns CDR1 SGHRS and CDR2 YFSETQ. The CDR3 spans 14 residues. The CDR3 region has the DNA TGCGCCAGCAGCTTGGGACAGGTGGATTCACCCCTCCACTTT. Residues: CASSLGQVDSPLHF.